This record looks at one T cell receptor (beta chain) sequence and its context. These data belong to a study of blood T cell repertoires in COVID-19. Study overall: Some COVID-19 samples were acute and others convalescent; all came from the United States, Italy and Spain. T cells, B-cell-depleted T cells, or PBMCs provided the cDNA or gDNA that served as material.

Original processing methods: Using reference gene primer amplification, nucleated cell counts were estimated. Some clones are missing from TCRdb's copy, which holds only in-frame ones; the method was immunoSEQ multiplex PCR. V and J calls and clone size are given by that table; D and trimming were obtained from the DNA. This sample has more than 85,000 clones, with roughly 80% found just once. CDR1 is LGHNT, CDR2 FRNRAP, per germline. The CDR3 totals 14 residues. The chain combines TRBV12-5 with TRBJ2-5, with D possibly matching TRBD1 (5 bases). The source material was peripheral blood. The clonotype comes from a woman aged 70-85 years with acute or convalescent COVID-19. The CDR3 DNA is TGTGCCTCGTCGCAATTAAACCCTGACAGTCCCCAGTACTTC. Protein sequence: CASSQLNPDSPQYF.